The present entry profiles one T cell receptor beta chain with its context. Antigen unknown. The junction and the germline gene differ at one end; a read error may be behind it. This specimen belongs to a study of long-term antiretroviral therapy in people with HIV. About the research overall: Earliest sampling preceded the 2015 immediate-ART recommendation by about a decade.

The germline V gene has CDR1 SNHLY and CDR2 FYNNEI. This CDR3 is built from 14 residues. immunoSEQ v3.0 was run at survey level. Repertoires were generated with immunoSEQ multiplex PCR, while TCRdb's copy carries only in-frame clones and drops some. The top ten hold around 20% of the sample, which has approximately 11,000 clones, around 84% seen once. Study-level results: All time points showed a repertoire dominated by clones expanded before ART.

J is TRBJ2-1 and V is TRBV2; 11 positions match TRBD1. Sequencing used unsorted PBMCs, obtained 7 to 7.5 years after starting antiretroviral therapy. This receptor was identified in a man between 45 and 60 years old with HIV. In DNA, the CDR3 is TGTGCCAGCGTGGGGATTTTTACCGGGACAGGGGGGATCTTC. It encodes CASVGIFTGTGGIF. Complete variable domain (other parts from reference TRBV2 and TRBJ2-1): EPEVTQTPSHQVTQMGQEVILRCVPISNHLYFYWYRQILGQKVEFLVSFYNNEISEKSEIFDDQFSVERPDGSNFTLKIRSTKLEDSAMYFCASVGIFTGTGGIFGPGTRLTVL.